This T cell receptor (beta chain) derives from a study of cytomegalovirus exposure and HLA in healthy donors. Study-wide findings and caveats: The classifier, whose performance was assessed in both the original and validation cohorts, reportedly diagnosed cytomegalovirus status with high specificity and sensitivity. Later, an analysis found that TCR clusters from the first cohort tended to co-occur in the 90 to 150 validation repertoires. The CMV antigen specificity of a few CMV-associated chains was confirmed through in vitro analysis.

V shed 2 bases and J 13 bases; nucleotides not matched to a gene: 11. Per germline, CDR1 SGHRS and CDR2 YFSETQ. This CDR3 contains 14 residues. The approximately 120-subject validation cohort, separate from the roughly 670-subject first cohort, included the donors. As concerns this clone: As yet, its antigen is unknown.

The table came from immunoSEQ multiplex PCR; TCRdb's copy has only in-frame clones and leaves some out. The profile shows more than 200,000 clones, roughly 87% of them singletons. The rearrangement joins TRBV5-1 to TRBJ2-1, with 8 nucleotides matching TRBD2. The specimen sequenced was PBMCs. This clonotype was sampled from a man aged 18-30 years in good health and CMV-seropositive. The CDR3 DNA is TGCGCCAGCAGCTTCAGCGGGAGTCCCCCCGATCAGTTCTTC. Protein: CASSFSGSPPDQFF.